Shown below are 6 T cell receptor beta chains from a single sample sequenced in a study of cytomegalovirus exposure and HLA in healthy donors. PCR used 60 Vbeta primers and 13 Jbeta primers. Generated by immunoSEQ multiplex PCR, the TCRdb table keeps only in-frame clones and is missing some. The listing contains more than 55,000 clones. Sequenced: PBMCs. Receptors originate from a middle-aged woman in good health and CMV-seropositive.

J is TRBJ2-6 and V is TRBV5-7; 9 positions agree with TRBD1. TRBV5-7 is filed as an ORF, its function uncertain. V lost 2 bases and J lost 0; bases outside the gene matches: 3. This CDR3 contains 17 residues. The CDR3 DNA reads TGTGCCAGCAGCTTACAGGGGGCGGGCTCTGGGGCCAACGTCCTGACTTTC. Translation gives CASSLQGAGSGANVLTF.

This sequence joins TRBV2 and TRBJ2-1, with 11 bases lining up with TRBD2. Looked up from germline, CDR1 is SNHLY and CDR2 is FYNNEI. There are 17 residues in the CDR3. V dropped 6 bases and J dropped 0; count of bases not matched to a gene: 7. CDR3 region: CASSGTSGSSSYNEQFF. As DNA, the CDR3 is TGTGCCAGCAGCGGGACTAGCGGTTCCAGCTCCTACAATGAGCAGTTCTTC.

The genes are TRBV14 and TRBJ2-5; 15 bases agree with TRBD2. V gave up 4 bases and J gave up 5 bases; unmatched junction bases: 5. This CDR3 has 16 amino acids. CDR1 and CDR2 from the germline V gene are SGHDN and FVKESK. The CDR3 loop is CASSPGLAGGPETQYF. The CDR3 coding sequence is TGTGCCAGCAGCCCCGGACTAGCGGGAGGGCCGGAGACCCAGTACTTC.

The rearrangement uses TRBV28 and TRBJ1-1; D uncertain. The CDR3 is 14 residues long. Germline CDR1 is MDHEN and CDR2 is SYDVKM. Trimming shortened V by 6 bases and J by 5 bases, and 16 bases separated the two germline ends. The DNA for the CDR3 is TGTGCCAGCAGAGAAGAGGGTAGTGGGACTGAAGCTTTCTTT. Protein: CASREEGSGTEAFF.

The rearrangement joins TRBV27 to TRBJ2-1, with 8 bases that match TRBD1. The J segment lost 9 bases and the V segment lost 0 bases, leaving 13 bases of the junction unmatched. Germline V CDR1 and CDR2: MNHEY, SMNVEV (reference sequence). CDR3 length equals 17 residues. CDR3 DNA: TGTGCCAGCAGTTTATCGATAGGAACAGGGGGGCATGGTGAGCAGTTCTTC. As protein: CASSLSIGTGGHGEQFF.

V is TRBV19 and J is TRBJ1-5; maybe TRBD1 (5 bases). This CDR3 has 15 amino acids. Between the trimmed V and J ends, which lost 3 bases and 7 bases, there was a span of 16 bases. CDR1 and CDR2 (germline): LNHDA, SQIVND (reference sequence). As DNA, the CDR3 is TGTGCCAGTAGTATTGTGGGAGGGAGGGGACAGCCCCAGCATTTT. It specifies CASSIVGGRGQPQHF.